The next 12 T cell receptor beta chains were all read from a single sample in a study of Graves' ophthalmopathy and Graves' hyperthyroidism. RNA transcripts served as template for amplifying TCR beta CDR3 sequences. Second-round multiplex PCR came after first-round RT-PCR with HTBI primers. TCRdb analysed the multiplex PCR reads with MiXCR anew, one entry per CDR3 protein. The data show almost 750,000 distinct CDR3 sequences, with roughly two fifths seen just once and about 40% held by the top ten. Material: peripheral blood. The receptors originated from an adult man with Graves' ophthalmopathy.

V and J are TRBV25-1 and TRBJ1-1; TRBD1 might be the D (6 bases). Germline CDR1 is MGHDK and CDR2 is SYGVNS. The CDR3 extends over 12 amino acids. V lost 10 bases and J lost 3, with 12 bases in between. Here the CDR3 reads CANRAAYTEAFF. In DNA, the CDR3 is TGTGCCAACAGGGCAGCTTACACTGAAGCTTTCTTT.

The chain uses TRBV2 and TRBJ2-2; D remains unclear. This CDR3 is built from 14 residues. V lost 0 bases, J lost 5 bases, and 7 bases lay in between. Germline CDR1 is SNHLY and CDR2 is FYNNEI. CDR3 bases: TGTGCCAGCAGTGAAGCGCTTCGAACCGGGGAGCTGTTTTTT. Protein: CASSEALRTGELFF.

This clonotype occurred many times. This chain links TRBV5-1 with TRBJ1-2, with D uncertain. V was pared by 4 bases and J by 8 bases, with 18 bases between. Per the germline V gene, CDR1 is SGHRS and CDR2 is YFSETQ. This CDR3 is 14 amino acids long. The CDR3, as DNA: TGCGCCAGCAGCGTGTATGGGGAGGAAGGCGGCTACACCTTC. Translation gives CASSVYGEEGGYTF.

Of note for this clonotype: A much bigger clone sits one base away, suggesting this may be a read error. This sequence joins TRBV24-1 and TRBJ2-5; D may correspond to TRBD1 or TRBD2 (5 bases each). The CDR3 contains 16 residues. Germline V gene lookup returns CDR1 KGHDR and CDR2 SFDVKD. V lost 3 bases to trimming and J lost 5 bases, with 18 bases between them. The CDR3 reads CATSDISSSGTETQYF. The CDR3 DNA reads TGTGCCACCAGTGATATCTCATCCTCCGGGACCGAGACCCAGTACTTC.

The genes are TRBV19 and TRBJ1-5; D is unresolved. CDR1 and CDR2 (germline): LNHDA, SQIVND (reference sequence). This CDR3 region has 16 residues. V lost 3 bases to trimming and J lost 4 bases, with 16 bases between them. This chain's CDR3 is CASSILGPLGNQPQHF. In nucleotides, the CDR3 is TGTGCCAGTAGTATTCTTGGGCCCTTGGGGAATCAGCCCCAGCATTTT. Filled out from reference TRBV19 and TRBJ1-5, the complete variable domain reads DGGITQSPKYLFRKEGQNVTLSCEQNLNHDAMYWYRQDPGQGLRLIYYSQIVNDFQKGDIAEGYSVSREKKESFPLTVTSAQKNPTAFYLCASSILGPLGNQPQHFGDGTRLSIL.

In the case of this clonotype: A much larger clone sits a single nucleotide away, making a read error possible. The V gene is TRBV11-1, the J gene TRBJ1-1; D may be TRBD1 (5 bases). Looked up from germline, CDR1 is SGHAT and CDR2 is FQDESV (reference sequence). The CDR3 has 14 residues. The chain's CDR3 is CASSLTAMDTGAFF. The CDR3 coding sequence is TGTGCCAGCAGCTTAACTGCAATGGACACTGGAGCTTTCTTT.

The chain joins TRBV10-3 to TRBJ1-1; the D is unclear. CDR3 length: 12 residues. Germline values: CDR1 ENHRY, CDR2 SYGVKD. V was cut by 4 bases and J by 2 bases, with 5 bases left in between. The chain's CDR3 is CAISARNTEAFF. DNA for the CDR3: TGTGCCATCAGTGCTAGAAACACTGAAGCTTTCTTT.

The chain couples TRBV25-1 to TRBJ1-1, with 9 positions matching TRBD1. Germline V gene lookup returns CDR1 MGHDK and CDR2 SYGVNS. Losses at the gene ends were 2 bases for V and 5 bases for J; bases not matched to a gene: 15. This CDR3 spans 18 amino acids. The chain's CDR3 is CASSENIRTGAPRTEAFF. The CDR3 nucleotides are TGTGCCAGCAGTGAAAATATCAGGACAGGGGCGCCGAGGACTGAAGCTTTCTTT.

The J gene is TRBJ2-7, the V gene TRBV19; perhaps D is TRBD1 or TRBD2 (6 bases each). The CDR3 contains 15 residues. The V gene's germline CDR1 is LNHDA and CDR2 SQIVND (reference sequence). V lost 3 bases and J 2 bases, leaving 14 bases between the germline ends. This CDR3 is CASSIGGTNPYEQYF. CDR3 nucleotide sequence: TGTGCCAGTAGTATCGGAGGGACAAATCCCTACGAGCAGTACTTC. Looking up the rest from reference TRBV19 and TRBJ2-7 gives the full variable domain: DGGITQSPKYLFRKEGQNVTLSCEQNLNHDAMYWYRQDPGQGLRLIYYSQIVNDFQKGDIAEGYSVSREKKESFPLTVTSAQKNPTAFYLCASSIGGTNPYEQYFGPGTRLTVT.

The gene calls are TRBV20-1 and TRBJ2-5; TRBD1 aligns across 9 bases. From germline, CDR1 is DFQATT and CDR2 SNEGSKA (reference sequence). With 2 bases clipped from V and 5 bases from J, the junction kept 12 bases outside the gene matches. This CDR3 has 16 residues. CDR3 coding DNA: TGCAGTGCTAGATTATACCGGGGACAGGGTGAGGAGACCCAGTACTTC. This translates into CSARLYRGQGEETQYF.

CDR3: CASSRWEHRETQYF. The CDR3 DNA reads TGTGCCAGCAGCCGTTGGGAGCATCGTGAGACCCAGTACTTC. The chain joins TRBV7-4 to TRBJ2-5; maybe TRBD2 (5 bases). The CDR3 loop spans 14 amino acids. Trimming stripped 5 bases from V and 5 bases from J, with 15 bases between. Germline V CDR1 and CDR2: SGHVT, SQSDAQ. Filled out from reference TRBV7-4 and TRBJ2-5, the complete variable domain reads GAGVSQSPRYKVAKRGRDVALRCDSISGHVTLYWYRQTLGQGSEVLTYSQSDAQRDKSGRPSGRFSAERPERSVSTLKIQRTEQGDSAVYLCASSRWEHRETQYFGPGTRLLVL.

This clonotype was recorded at least ten times. The chain joins TRBV7-3 to TRBJ1-1, with D maybe TRBD1 (6 bases). Germline values: CDR1 SGHTA, CDR2 FQGTGA. The CDR3 totals 13 residues. Between the trimmed V and J ends, which lost 5 bases and 9 bases, there was a span of 16 bases. The CDR3 sequence is CASSPYTGDKAFF. The CDR3 DNA sequence: TGTGCCAGCAGCCCATACACTGGGGACAAAGCTTTCTTT.